The entry below describes one T cell receptor beta chain. The table came from immunoSEQ multiplex PCR; TCRdb's copy has only in-frame clones and leaves some out. The sample records approximately 380,000 clones, approximately 91% being singletons. The sample comes from a study of blood T cell repertoires in COVID-19. Study-wide background: T cells, B-cell-depleted T cells, or PBMCs supplied cDNA or gDNA.

The junction had 4 bases not matched to a gene; V was cut back by 0 bases and J by 5 bases. Looked up from germline, CDR1 is SGHRS and CDR2 is YFSETQ. The CDR3 runs 15 residues. This chain links TRBV5-1 with TRBJ1-4; 7 positions agree with TRBD1. The sample consisted of PBMCs or T cells enriched from blood (not recorded which). The clonotype was recovered from a woman aged 40 to 50 who had been exposed to COVID-19. The CDR3 region has the DNA TGCGCCAGCAGCTTGGGTGGGACAGCGAATGAAAAACTGTTTTTT. Translation: CASSLGGTANEKLFF.